This T cell receptor beta chain originates from a study of human CD8 memory T cell subsets. UMI-labeled 5' RACE was used to make TCR beta libraries. Per the authors' pipeline: Functional CDR3 beta clonotypes, numbering between about 2,600 and 20,000, were present in each TCR beta library. Reprocessing the 5' RACE reads, TCRdb reports a single entry for every CDR3 protein and omits DNA. None of the V and J calls come from the authors' own analysis; TCRdb made them. The sample shows about 18,000 distinct CDR3 sequences, and 5.4% sits with its ten largest clones. This CDR3 contains 17 residues. Study-wide points: Diversity was similarly high in stem-like memory and precursor exhausted T cells, which was not the case for effector memory cells.

Healthy-donor buffy coats yielded the PBMC. Total CD8+ T cells were enriched by negative magnetic separation. To note about this clonotype: Antigen: not known.

The sequencing sample was made of CD8+ T cells from PBMCs. This clonotype originated in a human donor in good health. The genes are TRBV12-3 or TRBV12-4 and TRBJ1-5; the D gene TCRdb calls, TRBD1, cannot be checked with no DNA. The CDR3 here is CASSLGTGSYSNQPQHF.